This T cell receptor beta chain was identified during a study of CD8+ T cells in alopecia areata. The wider study: Each of the treated patients was given oral tofacitinib, 5 to 10 mg twice daily, for moderate-to-severe alopecia areata. Notes on the study in general: Alopecia totalis/universalis scalp especially showed more expanded CD8+ clones than normal scalp. Normal skin's resident alphabeta T cells are sequenced alongside lesional scalp T cells.

Notes on this clone: Its antigen is unidentified.

cDNA serving as the sequencing template came from extracted, reverse transcribed RNA. Using immunoSEQ multiplex PCR, the repertoire was profiled, and TCRdb retains in-frame clones only, with some absent. This sample has 100,000 to 150,000 clones, with approximately 58% found just once. Patients with alopecia areata provided lesional scalp punch biopsies as well as peripheral blood. The sample in question was CD4+ T cells sorted from blood, obtained at week 0. This TCR came from a human donor with alopecia areata.

The CDR3 DNA reads TGTGCCACCAGCAGAGCGTACAATGAGCAGTTCTTC. Translated: CATSRAYNEQFF. The chain employs TRBV15 and TRBJ2-1; no clear D gene. Trimming stripped 1 base from V and 4 bases from J, with 2 bases between. The CDR3 covers 12 residues. Germline V CDR1 and CDR2: LNHNV, YYDKDF (reference sequence). Combining the CDR3 with reference TRBV15 and TRBJ2-1 gives the whole variable domain DAMVIQNPRYQVTQFGKPVTLSCSQTLNHNVMYWYQQKSSQAPKLLFHYYDKDFNNEADTPDNFQSRRPNTSFCFLDIRSPGLGDTAMYLCATSRAYNEQFFGPGTRLTVL.